Presented here are 26 T cell receptor beta chains from one specimen sequenced in a study of T cell responses to AZD1222 COVID-19 vaccine. TCRdb's table, derived via immunoSEQ multiplex PCR, lists solely in-frame clones and lacks some. The sample includes under 200,000 clones, 92% of them seen just once. This material consisted of peripheral blood, taken 28 days after the second AZD1222 dose. These receptors were taken from an adult who received the AZD1222 COVID-19 vaccine.

The chain couples TRBV7-9 to TRBJ2-3; D assignment may be TRBD1 or TRBD2 (5 bases each). V was shortened by 5 bases and J by 0 bases, with 24 bases between the two germline ends. The CDR3 loop spans 19 amino acids. CDR1 SEHNR and CDR2 FQNEAQ come from the germline V gene (reference sequence). The CDR3 sequence is CASSHPLQGPGFSTDTQYF. The CDR3 DNA reads TGTGCCAGCAGCCACCCCCTCCAGGGCCCGGGATTCAGCACAGATACGCAGTATTTT.

The V gene is TRBV10-1, the J gene TRBJ2-1, with D possibly being TRBD2 (6 bases). This CDR3 region has 16 residues. Between the trimmed V and J ends, which lost 3 bases and 4 bases, there was a span of 16 bases. The germline V gene has CDR1 WNHNN and CDR2 SYGVQD (reference sequence). This CDR3 reads CASSENPWAGYNEQFF. In DNA, the CDR3 is TGCGCCAGCAGTGAAAACCCGTGGGCGGGGTACAATGAGCAGTTCTTC.

The rearrangement joins TRBV6-5 to TRBJ1-5, with TRBD1 as a possible D gene (6 bases). CDR3 size: 14 residues. Trimming stripped 0 bases from V and 6 bases from J, with 9 bases between. The germline V gene encodes CDR1 MNHEY and CDR2 SVGAGI. The CDR3 DNA sequence: TGTGCCAGCAGTTACTCTAAGGGGGGTCAGCCCCAGCATTTT. Its protein is CASSYSKGGQPQHF.

The V gene is TRBV28, the J gene TRBJ1-6; TRBD1 agrees at 12 bases. The CDR3 totals 18 residues. With 5 bases clipped from V and 3 bases from J, the junction kept 8 bases outside the gene matches. The germline gives CDR1 MDHEN, CDR2 SYDVKM. In DNA, the CDR3 is TGTGCCAGCAGTCCTTCCGGGACAGGGGGCTACTATAATTCACCCCTCCACTTT. This translates into CASSPSGTGGYYNSPLHF.

V usage is TRBV21-1 and J usage is TRBJ1-2; the DNA was not used to check the table's D call, TRBD1. TRBV21-1 is shown as a pseudogene. This CDR3 has 15 amino acids. The CDR3 here is CASSSPGQHYYGYTF. The CDR3 DNA reads TGTGCCAGCAGCTCCCCCGGACAGCACTACTATGGCTACACCTTC.

The chain couples TRBV9 to TRBJ1-6; the D is unclear. With 0 bases removed from V and 7 bases from J, the gap between germline ends came to 8 bases. The CDR3 loop spans 14 amino acids. Germline-derived CDR1 and CDR2 are SGDLS and YYNGEE. The CDR3 protein is CASSVEPLNSPLHF. CDR3 in DNA: TGTGCCAGCAGCGTAGAGCCCCTAAATTCACCCCTCCACTTT.

The chain has TRBV3-1 (or the pseudogene TRBV3-2) and TRBJ1-1, with no clear D. The ends were cut back, 6 bases at V and 1 base at J, with 3 bases in the middle. The CDR3 covers 11 residues. From germline, CDR1 is LGHDT and CDR2 YNNKEL (reference sequence). The CDR3 DNA is TGTGCCAGCAGTTGGAACACTGAAGCTTTCTTT. It is translated as CASSWNTEAFF.

V gene TRBV19 combines with J gene TRBJ1-2; weak D call: TRBD1 (5 bases). The germline V gene has CDR1 LNHDA and CDR2 SQIVND (reference sequence). Between the trimmed V and J ends, which lost 9 bases and 5 bases, there was a span of 25 bases. CDR3 length: 16 residues. In DNA, the CDR3 is TGTGCCAGCCGCGACAAGACTCCAGGGACTGGATATGGCTACACCTTC. Translated, it gives CASRDKTPGTGYGYTF.

This chain uses TRBV29-1 with TRBJ2-3; 10 bases line up with TRBD2. This CDR3 contains 14 residues. V dropped 3 bases and J dropped 4; count of bases not matched to a gene: 4. Per the germline V gene, CDR1 is SQVTM and CDR2 is ANQGSEA. The chain's CDR3 is CSVESGGASDTQYF. In DNA, the CDR3 is TGCAGCGTTGAGAGCGGGGGGGCATCAGATACGCAGTATTTT.

The V and J genes are TRBV6-5 and TRBJ2-3; D not resolved. The CDR3 covers 13 residues. CDR1 MNHEY and CDR2 SVGAGI come from the germline V gene. The V gene lost 2 bases and the J gene lost 6 bases, with 9 bases spanning the gap. In nucleotides, the CDR3 is TGTGCCAGCAGTTACGGATCCGAGGATACGCAGTATTTT. This translates into CASSYGSEDTQYF.

The chain carries TRBV6-5 and TRBJ1-2, with D perhaps TRBD1 (5 bases). Trimming stripped 6 bases from V and 8 bases from J, with 13 bases between. Germline CDR1 is MNHEY and CDR2 is SVGAGI. The CDR3 spans 12 residues. CDR3 loop: CASRGLYLGYTF. The CDR3 DNA sequence: TGTGCCAGCAGGGGACTCTACCTGGGCTACACCTTC.

This rearrangement joins TRBV28 to TRBJ1-2, with TRBD1 matching 7 bases. Trimming cost V 7 bases and J 2 bases; bases outside gene matches: 4. The CDR3 has 13 amino acids. Germline CDR1 MDHEN, CDR2 SYDVKM. CDR3 sequence: CASTRDSNYGYTF. The CDR3 DNA is TGTGCCAGCACCCGGGACAGCAACTATGGCTACACCTTC.

The genes are TRBV6-5 and TRBJ1-1; D gene unclear. V gave up 0 bases and J gave up 2 bases, with 7 bases separating them. The CDR3 has 14 residues. Germline values: CDR1 MNHEY, CDR2 SVGAGI. The CDR3 coding sequence is TGTGCCAGCAGTTACTCGATGGGAAACACTGAAGCTTTCTTT. Encoded protein: CASSYSMGNTEAFF.

This sequence joins TRBV6-6 and TRBJ1-6; 7 nucleotides line up with TRBD1. Germline CDR1 MNHNY, CDR2 SVGAGI (reference sequence). V trimming: 7 bases; J trimming: 6 bases; junction bases outside the gene matches: 9. This CDR3 comprises 15 residues. The CDR3, as DNA: TGTGCCAGCAATGGACCGGGACAGATTAATTCACCCCTCCACTTT. Translating it yields CASNGPGQINSPLHF.

The rearrangement joins TRBV29-1 to TRBJ1-1, with 7 bases identical to TRBD1. CDR1 and CDR2 from the germline V gene are SQVTM and ANQGSEA. This CDR3 comprises 16 residues. V shed 3 bases, J shed 0 bases, and the junction held 10 bases outside the gene matches. In nucleotides, the CDR3 is TGCAGCGTTGATGGGGGACAGCTCCCTATGAACACTGAAGCTTTCTTT. Translated, it gives CSVDGGQLPMNTEAFF.

The chain joins TRBV5-6 to TRBJ1-1; D uncertain. V was trimmed by 3 bases and J by 0 bases, leaving 6 bases between them. Per the germline V gene, CDR1 is SGHDT and CDR2 is YYEEEE. The CDR3 spans 13 residues. For the CDR3, the DNA is TGTGCCAGCAGCTCGCTTGTGAACACTGAAGCTTTCTTT. This translates into CASSSLVNTEAFF.

V and J are TRBV19 and TRBJ1-4, with D uncertain. The V end was cut by 3 bases, the J end by 8 bases, with 13 bases between. From germline, CDR1 is LNHDA and CDR2 SQIVND (reference sequence). The CDR3 covers 14 residues. Written as DNA, the CDR3 is TGTGCCAGTAGTATCCTCCATGCGCAGGAAAAACTGTTTTTT. Translation: CASSILHAQEKLFF.

The V call is TRBV29-1, the J call TRBJ2-7; 7 bases are a match to TRBD1. Germline-derived CDR1 and CDR2 are SQVTM and ANQGSEA. The junction had 6 bases not matched to a gene; V was cut back by 2 bases and J by 2 bases. This CDR3 has 14 amino acids. CDR3 sequence reads: CSVEIGDRTYEQYF. Here the CDR3 DNA reads TGCAGCGTTGAAATAGGGGACAGAACCTACGAGCAGTACTTC.

This clone was seen more than once but under ten times. This chain links TRBV5-5 with TRBJ2-2; 14 nucleotides match TRBD2. Germline V gene sequence: CDR1 SGHKS, CDR2 YYEKEE (reference sequence). Trimming took 6 bases from V and 5 from J; bases not matched to a gene: 12. This CDR3 is 18 amino acids long. The CDR3 protein is CASNWGTSGGLGTGELFF. CDR3 in DNA: TGTGCCAGCAACTGGGGGACTAGCGGGGGCCTCGGTACCGGGGAGCTGTTTTTT.

This clone occurred once. The chain couples TRBV5-6 to TRBJ1-2; 7 bases match TRBD1. Trimming at V came to 4 bases and at J to 4 bases, leaving 4 bases not matched to a gene. The CDR3 is made up of 13 amino acids. Looked up from germline, CDR1 is SGHDT and CDR2 is YYEEEE. CDR3 sequence: CASSRGQFYGYTF. The DNA of the CDR3 is TGTGCCAGCAGCAGGGGACAGTTCTATGGCTACACCTTC.

The chain couples TRBV20-1 to TRBJ1-2; D possibly corresponds to TRBD1 (5 bases). Germline CDR1 is DFQATT and CDR2 is SNEGSKA (reference sequence). V was cut by 5 bases and J by 4 bases, with 8 bases left in between. The CDR3 is 11 residues long. CDR3 nucleotide sequence: TGCAGTGCTGGGGGGTCCTATGGCTACACCTTC. It yields the protein CSAGGSYGYTF.

This clone was seen a single time. V gene TRBV10-3 combines with J gene TRBJ2-1; D gene unclear. Per the germline V gene, CDR1 is ENHRY and CDR2 is SYGVKD. The CDR3 extends over 14 amino acids. Trimming took off 3 bases at V and 5 bases at J, with 11 bases between the two ends. Here the CDR3 DNA reads TGTGCCATCAGTGACTCTTTGGATCACAATGAGCAGTTCTTC. The encoded protein is CAISDSLDHNEQFF.

DNA for the CDR3: TGTGCCAGCGTGCGGGCCTCTGAAGCTTTCTTT. Translated, it gives CASVRASEAFF. The chain is built from TRBV12-3 or TRBV12-4 and TRBJ1-1; unclear D gene. V lost 8 bases, J lost 6 bases, and 10 bases lay in between. The CDR3 spans 11 residues.

The chain has TRBV5-1 and TRBJ2-7; TRBD2 might be the D (7 bases). CDR1 and CDR2 from the germline V gene are SGHRS and YFSETQ. There are 18 residues in the CDR3. The V end lost 2 bases, the J end lost 2 bases, and 23 bases lay between the germline ends. The CDR3 sequence: CASSFFGPPGGATYEQYF. Written as DNA, the CDR3 is TGCGCCAGCAGCTTCTTTGGTCCCCCTGGGGGGGCAACCTACGAGCAGTACTTC. Full variable domain (missing parts from reference TRBV5-1 and TRBJ2-7): KAGVTQTPRYLIKTRGQQVTLSCSPISGHRSVSWYQQTPGQGLQFLFEYFSETQRNKGNFPGRFSGRQFSNSRSEMNVSTLELGDSALYLCASSFFGPPGGATYEQYFGPGTRLTVT.

In its sample, this clone was seen a few times. The V gene is TRBV5-5, the J gene TRBJ1-1, with a possible D match to TRBD1 (5 bases). CDR1 and CDR2 from the germline V gene are SGHKS and YYEKEE (reference sequence). With 5 bases removed from V and 4 bases from J, the gap between germline ends came to 18 bases. This CDR3 is 15 amino acids long. The CDR3 sequence: CASSLGGRGGTEAFF. DNA of the CDR3: TGTGCCAGCAGTCTGGGGGGGAGAGGTGGCACTGAAGCTTTCTTT. The variable domain in full, completed from reference TRBV5-5 and TRBJ1-1, reads DAGVTQSPTHLIKTRGQQVTLRCSPISGHKSVSWYQQVLGQGPQFIFQYYEKEERGRGNFPDRFSARQFPNYSSELNVNALLLGDSALYLCASSLGGRGGTEAFFGQGTRLTVV.

V gene TRBV28 combines with J gene TRBJ1-4; no reliable D call. The length of the CDR3 is 14 residues. V dropped 5 bases and J dropped 2 bases, with 9 bases sitting between them. Per the germline V gene, CDR1 is MDHEN and CDR2 is SYDVKM. The CDR3 spells CASSIASTNEKLFF. In DNA, the CDR3 is TGTGCCAGCAGTATCGCCTCTACTAATGAAAAACTGTTTTTT. Combining the CDR3 with reference TRBV28 and TRBJ1-4 gives the whole variable domain DVKVTQSSRYLVKRTGEKVFLECVQDMDHENMFWYRQDPGLGLRLIYFSYDVKMKEKGDIPEGYSVSREKKERFSLILESASTNQTSMYLCASSIASTNEKLFFGSGTQLSVL.